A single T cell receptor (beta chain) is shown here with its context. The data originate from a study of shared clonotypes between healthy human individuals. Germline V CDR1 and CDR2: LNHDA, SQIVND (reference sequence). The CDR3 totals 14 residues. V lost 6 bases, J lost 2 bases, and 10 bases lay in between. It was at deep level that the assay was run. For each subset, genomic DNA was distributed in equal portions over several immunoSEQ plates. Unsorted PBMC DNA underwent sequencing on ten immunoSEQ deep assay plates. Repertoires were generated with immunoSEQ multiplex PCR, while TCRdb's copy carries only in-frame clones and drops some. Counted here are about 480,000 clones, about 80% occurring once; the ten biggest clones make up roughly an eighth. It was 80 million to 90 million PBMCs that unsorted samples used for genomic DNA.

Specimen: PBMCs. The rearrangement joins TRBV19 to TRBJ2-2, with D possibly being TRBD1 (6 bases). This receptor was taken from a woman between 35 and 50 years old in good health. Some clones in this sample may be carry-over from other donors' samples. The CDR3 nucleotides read TGTGCCAGTAGATCACAGGGAAACACCGGGGAGCTGTTTTTT. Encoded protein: CASRSQGNTGELFF.